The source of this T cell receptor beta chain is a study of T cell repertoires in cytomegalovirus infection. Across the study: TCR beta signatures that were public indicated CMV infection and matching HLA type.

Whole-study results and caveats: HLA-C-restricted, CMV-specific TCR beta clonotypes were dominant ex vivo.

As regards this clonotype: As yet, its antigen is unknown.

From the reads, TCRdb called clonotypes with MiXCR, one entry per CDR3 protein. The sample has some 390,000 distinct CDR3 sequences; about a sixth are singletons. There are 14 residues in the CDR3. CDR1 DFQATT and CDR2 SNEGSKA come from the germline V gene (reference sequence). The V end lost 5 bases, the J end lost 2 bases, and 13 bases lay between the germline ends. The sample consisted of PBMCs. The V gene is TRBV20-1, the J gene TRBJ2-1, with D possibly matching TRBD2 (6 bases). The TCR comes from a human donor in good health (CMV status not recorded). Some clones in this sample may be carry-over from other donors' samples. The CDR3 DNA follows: TGCAGTGCTGGGTTACCGGGGGCCTACAATGAGCAGTTCTTC. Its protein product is CSAGLPGAYNEQFF.